This T cell receptor beta chain was obtained from a study of control samples from healthy donors and cancer patients. The data were produced by immunoSEQ multiplex PCR, yet TCRdb's version contains in-frame clones alone and is incomplete. The sample lists 210,000 or so clones, 90% to 95% seen once, with approximately 1.8% in the top ten. Per germline, CDR1 LNHDA and CDR2 SQIVND (reference sequence). The V and J ends lost 4 bases and 2 bases respectively, with 11 bases between them. The CDR3 is made up of 15 amino acids. This clone was recorded only once. Sequencing was performed on blood. The sequence came from a man between 25 and 39 years old in good health. The rearrangement joins TRBV19 to TRBJ2-2; D is possibly TRBD1 (5 bases). CDR3 DNA sequence: TGTGCCAGTAGTAGAGACCAGGGAAACACCGGGGAGCTGTTTTTT. Translated: CASSRDQGNTGELFF. Based on the CDR3 plus reference TRBV19 and TRBJ2-2, the full variable domain is DGGITQSPKYLFRKEGQNVTLSCEQNLNHDAMYWYRQDPGQGLRLIYYSQIVNDFQKGDIAEGYSVSREKKESFPLTVTSAQKNPTAFYLCASSRDQGNTGELFFGEGSRLTVL.